The clone carrying this T cell receptor beta chain occurred a few times. The antigen is unknown. The record originates from a study of cytomegalovirus exposure and HLA in healthy donors. The wider study: HLA-typed donors were the source of approximately 88 million unique TCRs held in an early data release.

The study, taken as a whole, reports: In a later analysis, across HLA loci, associated TCR counts were highest for DRB1, lowest for HLA-C. In vitro confirmation showed three CMV-associated chains to be CMV antigen specific.

The PCR employed 60 Vbeta primers together with 13 Jbeta primers. Profiled with immunoSEQ multiplex PCR; TCRdb holds only in-frame clones, not every one. The sample lists around 150,000 clones, about 9.1% seen once, with more than 6.5% in the top ten. Germline V gene data show CDR1 as MRHNA and CDR2 as SNTAGT. The V gene lost 2 bases and the J gene lost 2 bases, with 6 bases spanning the gap. The CDR3 spans 14 residues. What was sequenced was PBMCs. This clonotype was obtained from a woman aged 35 to 49 in good health and CMV-seropositive. The V call is TRBV6-4, the J call TRBJ2-2, with D possibly matching TRBD2 (5 bases). DNA for the CDR3: TGTGCCAGCAGTGACGGGAGTAACACCGGGGAGCTGTTTTTT. Translation: CASSDGSNTGELFF.